A single TCR beta chain is shown here with its context. This sample was taken from a study of technical replicates of blood from several donors. The CDR3 has 15 residues. V was clipped by 3 bases and J by 4 bases; unmatched bases: 8. Germline loops: CDR1 MGHRA, CDR2 YSYEKL. Assay used: immunoSEQ multiplex PCR; TCRdb lists only in-frame clones, some missing. The repertoire holds some 89,000 clones, with less than 95% as singletons. This rearrangement joins TRBV4-1 to TRBJ2-7; 8 bases align to TRBD2. The sequenced sample consisted of T cells isolated from PBMCs. This TCR derives from a human donor in good health. The CDR3 DNA is TGCGCCAGCAGCCAGACGGGACTAGGGACATACGAGCAGTACTTC. It encodes CASSQTGLGTYEQYF.